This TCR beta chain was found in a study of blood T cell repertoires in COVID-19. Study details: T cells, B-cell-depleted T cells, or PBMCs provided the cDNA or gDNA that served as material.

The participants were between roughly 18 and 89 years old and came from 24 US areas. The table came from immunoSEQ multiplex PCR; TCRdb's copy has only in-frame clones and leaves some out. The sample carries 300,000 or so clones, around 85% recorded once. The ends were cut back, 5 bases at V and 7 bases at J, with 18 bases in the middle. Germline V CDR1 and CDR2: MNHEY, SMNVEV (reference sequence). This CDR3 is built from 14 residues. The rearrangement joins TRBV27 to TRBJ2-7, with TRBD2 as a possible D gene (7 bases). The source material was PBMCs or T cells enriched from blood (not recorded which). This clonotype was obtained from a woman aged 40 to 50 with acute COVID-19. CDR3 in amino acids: CASSPRRGGGEQYF. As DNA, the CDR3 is TGTGCCAGCAGTCCCAGAAGGGGAGGGGGGGAGCAGTACTTC.